This T cell receptor (beta chain) is from a study of early T cells in non-severe SARS-CoV-2 infection. The wider study: Chains were unpaired, as sequencing was done on bulk RNA from unsorted whole blood.

This clonotype was picked up many times. Individual cDNA molecules were tagged with unique molecular identifiers, the study reported. TCRdb analysed the 5' RACE reads with MiXCR anew, one entry per CDR3 protein. The sample contains tens of thousands of distinct CDR3 sequences, around 4% of which appear only once. The CDR3 sequence is 18 residues long. The ends lost 0 bases at V and 0 bases at J; junction bases unmatched: 5. Germline V lookup: CDR1 MNHNY, CDR2 SVGAGI (reference sequence). Sequencing used whole blood. This TCR derives from an adult who was a healthcare worker with PCR-confirmed SARS-CoV-2 infection or an uninfected control (not recorded which). The chain combines TRBV6-6 with TRBJ1-5, with 10 nucleotides matching TRBD1. The CDR3 loop is CASSYSGQGFFSNQPQHF. CDR3 sequence (DNA): TGTGCCAGCAGTTACTCGGGACAGGGGTTTTTTAGCAATCAGCCCCAGCATTTT.